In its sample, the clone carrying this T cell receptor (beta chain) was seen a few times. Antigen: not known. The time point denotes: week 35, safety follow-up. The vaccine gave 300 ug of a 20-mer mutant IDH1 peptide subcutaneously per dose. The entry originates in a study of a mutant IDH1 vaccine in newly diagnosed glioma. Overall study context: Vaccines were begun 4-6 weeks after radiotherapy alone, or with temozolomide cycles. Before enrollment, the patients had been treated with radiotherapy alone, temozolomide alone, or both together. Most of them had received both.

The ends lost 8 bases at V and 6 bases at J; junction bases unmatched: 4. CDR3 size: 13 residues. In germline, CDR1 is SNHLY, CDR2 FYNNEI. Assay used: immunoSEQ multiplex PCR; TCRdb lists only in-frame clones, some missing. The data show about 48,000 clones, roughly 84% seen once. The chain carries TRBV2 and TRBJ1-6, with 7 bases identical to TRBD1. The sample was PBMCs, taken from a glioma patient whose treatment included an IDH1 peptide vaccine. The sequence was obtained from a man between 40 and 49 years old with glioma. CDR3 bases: TGTGCCAGCGAGGGGGACAGTAATTCACCCCTCCACTTT. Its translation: CASEGDSNSPLHF.